This T cell receptor (beta chain) stems from a study of shared clonotypes between healthy human individuals. At the level of the study: The study drew on a couple of women and a few men aged 18 to 49 as donors.

The germline gives CDR1 WSHSY, CDR2 SAAADI. V was clipped by 1 base and J by 12 bases, with 7 bases between them. The CDR3 spans 11 residues. TCRdb's copy holds only in-frame clones and misses some; the assay was immunoSEQ multiplex PCR. Here the sample spans hundreds of thousands of clones, 92% being singletons. General observations from the study: Expectations were that clonotype sharing among donors would be affected by sequencing depth. Estimated richness values were generally larger in naive subsets than in memory subsets.

Naive CD8 populations comprised CD45RO-negative cells positively selected for CCR7, excluding terminally differentiated effector memory CD45RA+ cells. Notes on this clone: Its antigen remains unknown.

The sequencing sample was made of naive CD8+ T cells sorted from blood. This chain connects TRBV10-2 to TRBJ2-1; D remains unclear. This TCR derives from a man aged 25-40 years in good health. The CDR3 region is CASSEWLGQFF. CDR3 coding DNA: TGCGCCAGCAGTGAGTGGCTTGGGCAGTTCTTC.